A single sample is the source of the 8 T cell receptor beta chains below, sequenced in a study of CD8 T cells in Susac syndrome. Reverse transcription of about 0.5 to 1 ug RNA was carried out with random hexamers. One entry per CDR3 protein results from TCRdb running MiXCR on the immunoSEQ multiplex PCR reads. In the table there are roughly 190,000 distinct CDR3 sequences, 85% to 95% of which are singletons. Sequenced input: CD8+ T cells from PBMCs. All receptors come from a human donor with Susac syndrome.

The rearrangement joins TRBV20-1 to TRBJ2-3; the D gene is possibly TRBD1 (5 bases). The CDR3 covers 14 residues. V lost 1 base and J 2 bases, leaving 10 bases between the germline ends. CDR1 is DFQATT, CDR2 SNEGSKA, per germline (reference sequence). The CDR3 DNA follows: TGCAGTGCTAGAGTCGACAGCGCCACAGATACGCAGTATTTT. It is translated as CSARVDSATDTQYF.

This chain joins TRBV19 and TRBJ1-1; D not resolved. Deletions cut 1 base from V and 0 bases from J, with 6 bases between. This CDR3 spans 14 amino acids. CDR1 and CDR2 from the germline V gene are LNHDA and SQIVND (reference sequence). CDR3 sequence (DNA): TGTGCCAGTAGTATAGGGCCGATGAACACTGAAGCTTTCTTT. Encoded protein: CASSIGPMNTEAFF.

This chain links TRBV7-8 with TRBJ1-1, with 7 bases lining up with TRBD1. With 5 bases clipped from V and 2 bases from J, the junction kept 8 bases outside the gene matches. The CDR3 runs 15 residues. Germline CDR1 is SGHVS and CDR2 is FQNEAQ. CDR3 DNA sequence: TGTGCCAGCAGCGGTTGGGACAGCGAAAACACTGAAGCTTTCTTT. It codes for CASSGWDSENTEAFF.

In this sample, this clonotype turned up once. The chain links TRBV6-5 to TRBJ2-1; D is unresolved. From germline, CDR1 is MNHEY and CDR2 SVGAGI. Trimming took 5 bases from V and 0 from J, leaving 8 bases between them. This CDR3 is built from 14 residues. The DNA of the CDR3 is TGTGCCAGCAGTAGACGGAGCTCCTACAATGAGCAGTTCTTC. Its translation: CASSRRSSYNEQFF.

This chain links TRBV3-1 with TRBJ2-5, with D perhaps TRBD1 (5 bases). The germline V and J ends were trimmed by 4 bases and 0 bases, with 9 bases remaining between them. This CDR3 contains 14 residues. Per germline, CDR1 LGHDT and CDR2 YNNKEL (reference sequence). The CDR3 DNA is TGTGCCAGCAGCCCGCTGGACAACCAAGAGACCCAGTACTTC. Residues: CASSPLDNQETQYF.

The CDR3, as DNA: TGTGCCAGCAGTGAAAGGGTAATGGCGCGGGGCGAGCAGTACTTC. It is translated as CASSERVMARGEQYF. The chain uses TRBV2 and TRBJ2-7, with D possibly TRBD2 on 6 matching bases. V lost 2 bases and J lost 6, with 17 bases in between. Germline CDR1 and CDR2: SNHLY and FYNNEI. This CDR3 spans 15 amino acids.

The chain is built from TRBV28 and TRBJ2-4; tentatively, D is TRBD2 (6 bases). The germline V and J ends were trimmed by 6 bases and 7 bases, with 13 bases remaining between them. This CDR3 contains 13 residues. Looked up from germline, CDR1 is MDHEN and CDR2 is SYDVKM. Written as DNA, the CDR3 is TGTGCCAGCAGCCCTCAGGACTATAACATTCAGTACTTC. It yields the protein CASSPQDYNIQYF. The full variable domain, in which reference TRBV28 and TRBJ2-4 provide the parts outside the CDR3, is DVKVTQSSRYLVKRTGEKVFLECVQDMDHENMFWYRQDPGLGLRLIYFSYDVKMKEKGDIPEGYSVSREKKERFSLILESASTNQTSMYLCASSPQDYNIQYFGAGTRLSVL.

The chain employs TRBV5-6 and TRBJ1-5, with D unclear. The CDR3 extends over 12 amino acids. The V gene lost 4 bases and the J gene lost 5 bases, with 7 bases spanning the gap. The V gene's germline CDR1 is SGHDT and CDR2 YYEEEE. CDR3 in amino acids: CASSRGDQPQHF. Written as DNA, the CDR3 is TGTGCCAGCAGCCGAGGTGATCAGCCCCAGCATTTT. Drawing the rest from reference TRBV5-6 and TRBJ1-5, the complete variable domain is DAGVTQSPTHLIKTRGQQVTLRCSPKSGHDTVSWYQQALGQGPQFIFQYYEEEERQRGNFPDRFSGHQFPNYSSELNVNALLLGDSALYLCASSRGDQPQHFGDGTRLSIL.